This entry lists 21 T cell receptor beta chains sequenced from one sample in a study of T cell repertoires in ileal Crohn's disease. Sample time point: inflamed ileum from the surgical specimen. Here immunoSEQ multiplex PCR was the method, and the copy in TCRdb shows in-frame clones only, minus some. The sample has roughly 2,500 clones, around 93% seen once; the top ten hold approximately 4%. Sequenced: ileal tissue. These TCRs come from an adult with Crohn's disease.

The V gene is TRBV6-4, the J gene TRBJ2-2, with TRBD1 matching 8 bases. V trimming: 9 bases; J trimming: 6 bases; junction bases outside the gene matches: 6. The germline gives CDR1 MRHNA, CDR2 SNTAGT. This CDR3 has 13 residues. The CDR3 loop reads CARGQGGPGELFF. The CDR3 DNA follows: TGTGCCAGAGGACAGGGCGGCCCCGGGGAGCTGTTTTTT.

This clone occurred once. This chain uses TRBV5-1 with TRBJ1-5; D gene ambiguous. CDR1 and CDR2 from the germline V gene are SGHRS and YFSETQ. The CDR3 runs 14 residues. With 0 bases removed from V and 11 bases from J, the gap between germline ends came to 15 bases. In nucleotides, the CDR3 is TGCGCCAGCAGCTTGGACAGCCCGAACGGGGCCCAGCATTTT. This gives the protein CASSLDSPNGAQHF.

CDR3 loop: CASSQERVGTDLNTEAFF. The CDR3 DNA reads TGTGCCAGCAGCCAAGAAAGGGTTGGGACAGATTTGAACACTGAAGCTTTCTTT. The V call is TRBV14, the J call TRBJ1-1; 7 nucleotides align to TRBD1. V lost 0 bases to trimming and J lost 0 bases; unmatched junction nucleotides: 10. The germline gives CDR1 SGHDN, CDR2 FVKESK. The CDR3 totals 18 residues.

The chain carries TRBV21-1 and TRBJ2-7. TRBV21-1 is deemed a pseudogene. This CDR3 is 15 amino acids long. CDR3 nucleotide sequence: TGTGCCAGCAGCAAAAGGCCGGGACGGCACTACGAGCAGTACTTC. This translates into CASSKRPGRHYEQYF.

This chain uses TRBV7-2 with TRBJ2-1; perhaps TRBD2 as D (6 bases). Germline V gene lookup returns CDR1 SGHTA and CDR2 FQGNSA. The V gene lost 6 bases and the J gene lost 4 bases, with 22 bases spanning the gap. The CDR3 sequence is 17 residues long. The CDR3 loop reads CASSKPSLPGVYNEQFF. The CDR3 nucleotides read TGTGCCAGCAGTAAACCCTCCCTACCGGGAGTGTACAATGAGCAGTTCTTC.

The rearrangement links TRBV28 to TRBJ1-2; D is ambiguous. V lost 5 bases and J 4 bases, leaving 17 bases between the germline ends. The CDR3 is 15 amino acids. Per germline, CDR1 MDHEN and CDR2 SYDVKM. The CDR3 sequence is CASSPTHSGFYGYTF. The CDR3 region has the DNA TGTGCCAGCAGTCCGACCCACTCGGGGTTCTATGGCTACACCTTC.

The chain is built from TRBV11-2 and TRBJ1-2; no clear D gene. In germline, CDR1 is SGHAT, CDR2 FQNNGV. The CDR3 runs to 14 residues. Trimming took off 5 bases at V and 3 bases at J, with 13 bases between the two ends. CDR3: CASSPPSDYYGYTF. In DNA form, the CDR3 reads TGTGCCAGCAGCCCCCCATCAGACTACTATGGCTACACCTTC.

V gene TRBV11-2 combines with J gene TRBJ1-5; D not resolved. Trimming removed 5 bases from V and 2 bases from J, with 13 bases in between. Per the germline V gene, CDR1 is SGHAT and CDR2 is FQNNGV. The CDR3 is 15 residues long. The CDR3 nucleotides are TGTGCCAGCAGCCTCGGGCCAGACGGCAATCAGCCCCAGCATTTT. Protein: CASSLGPDGNQPQHF.

The V gene is TRBV2, the J gene TRBJ2-1, with 7 bases lining up with TRBD2. The CDR3 is 13 residues long. Germline trimming cut 6 bases from V and 4 bases from J; bases unmatched to any gene: 3. CDR1 SNHLY and CDR2 FYNNEI come from the germline V gene. CDR3 amino acids: CASSASGYNEQFF. The CDR3 DNA is TGTGCCAGCAGCGCTAGCGGATACAATGAGCAGTTCTTC.

The gene calls are TRBV7-9 and TRBJ2-1, with D unresolved. V dropped 2 bases and J dropped 0 bases, with 14 bases sitting between them. This CDR3 has 17 residues. Germline V lookup: CDR1 SEHNR, CDR2 FQNEAQ (reference sequence). CDR3 sequence reads: CASSLFMGGSSYNEQFF. CDR3 nucleotide sequence: TGTGCCAGCAGCTTATTCATGGGCGGCAGCTCCTACAATGAGCAGTTCTTC.

The V call is TRBV5-5, the J call TRBJ1-2; the D gene is possibly TRBD1 (5 bases). CDR1 is SGHKS, CDR2 YYEKEE, per germline (reference sequence). Trimming took 2 bases from V and 6 from J, leaving 14 bases between them. The CDR3 is made up of 14 amino acids. The CDR3 sequence: CASSFRRGPDGYTF. For the CDR3, the DNA is TGTGCCAGCAGCTTCCGTAGGGGACCTGATGGCTACACCTTC.

The J gene is TRBJ2-1, the V gene TRBV5-1, with TRBD2 matching 12 bases. V was pared by 3 bases and J by 0 bases, with 10 bases of the junction left unmatched. The CDR3 sequence is 19 residues long. Germline V gene data show CDR1 as SGHRS and CDR2 as YFSETQ. For the CDR3, the DNA is TGCGCCAGCAGCTCCGGACTAGCGGGACGCGTAAGCTCCTACAATGAGCAGTTCTTC. This codes for CASSSGLAGRVSSYNEQFF.

The chain carries TRBV6-6 and TRBJ2-2; a weak D match, TRBD1 (5 bases). The germline V gene has CDR1 MNHNY and CDR2 SVGAGI (reference sequence). The CDR3 is made up of 14 amino acids. Trimming took 6 bases from V and 5 from J, leaving 13 bases between them. The CDR3 spells CASRSDTATGELFF. CDR3 DNA sequence: TGTGCCAGCAGATCGGACACGGCGACCGGGGAGCTGTTTTTT.

The V and J genes are TRBV25-1 and TRBJ1-1; D ambiguous. The V gene's germline CDR1 is MGHDK and CDR2 SYGVNS. V dropped 4 bases and J dropped 7 bases, with 19 bases sitting between them. The CDR3 covers 15 residues. CDR3 sequence reads: CASSALSKMGSEAFF. The CDR3 DNA reads as TGTGCCAGCAGTGCTTTAAGCAAGATGGGGAGTGAAGCTTTCTTT.

This chain connects TRBV7-9 to TRBJ2-1; 13 nucleotides match TRBD2. Germline V lookup: CDR1 SEHNR, CDR2 FQNEAQ (reference sequence). After removal of 5 bases from V and 8 bases from J, the junction contained 3 bases not matched to a gene. CDR3 length: 14 residues. The CDR3 DNA follows: TGTGCCAGCAGCCTTGGACTAGCGGGAGATGAGCAGTTCTTC. It codes for CASSLGLAGDEQFF.

The genes are TRBV7-2 and TRBJ2-3; D remains unclear. The CDR3 length is 14 residues. Trimming took off 0 bases at V and 3 bases at J, with 7 bases between the two ends. CDR1 is SGHTA, CDR2 FQGNSA, per germline. The CDR3: CASSLAGKTDTQYF. As DNA, the CDR3 is TGTGCCAGCAGCTTAGCGGGGAAAACAGATACGCAGTATTTT.

V gene TRBV6-1 combines with J gene TRBJ1-1; 8 positions agree with TRBD1. Germline CDR1 is MNHNS and CDR2 is SASEGT. The CDR3 has 15 residues. Trimming took 4 bases from V and 1 from J; bases not matched to a gene: 5. DNA of the CDR3: TGTGCCAGCAGTGGCGACAGGGGCTGGAACACTGAAGCTTTCTTT. Its protein is CASSGDRGWNTEAFF.

The genes are TRBV7-2 and TRBJ2-5, with 7 bases fitting TRBD2. The CDR3 runs to 15 residues. Germline V CDR1 and CDR2: SGHTA, FQGNSA. The V segment lost 1 base and the J segment 3 bases; nucleotides outside the gene matches: 5. CDR3 sequence reads: CASSLVYGREETQYF. The CDR3 bases are TGTGCCAGCAGCTTAGTGTATGGGAGGGAAGAGACCCAGTACTTC.

This chain joins TRBV4-2 and TRBJ2-1, with D possibly matching TRBD2 (7 bases). V was shortened by 4 bases and J by 4 bases, with 20 bases between the two germline ends. Germline V gives CDR1 LGHNA, CDR2 YNFKEQ. The CDR3 spans 17 residues. The CDR3 nucleotides are TGTGCCAGCAGCCTCTCCGGGGGGCGTGGTAGTTACAATGAGCAGTTCTTC. Translating it yields CASSLSGGRGSYNEQFF.

This clone appeared a single time. This rearrangement joins TRBV10-2 to TRBJ2-7; D may be TRBD2 (5 bases). V lost 6 bases and J 2 bases, leaving 14 bases between the germline ends. This CDR3 is 14 amino acids long. The germline V gene encodes CDR1 WSHSY and CDR2 SAAADI. CDR3 residues: CASSRSSGPYEQYF. CDR3 coding DNA: TGCGCCAGCAGCCGATCGAGCGGACCCTACGAGCAGTACTTC.

The genes are TRBV5-1 and TRBJ1-2; D not certain. The V end was cut by 5 bases, the J end by 4 bases, with 15 bases between. This CDR3 is built from 14 residues. Germline assignment: CDR1 SGHRS and CDR2 YFSETQ. DNA for the CDR3: TGCGCCAGCAGATCAAGACCAGAAAGCTATGGCTACACCTTC. This codes for CASRSRPESYGYTF.